Listed here is a single TCR beta chain. The authors' processing: There were no quality scores in the junction-only immunoSEQ sequences, so filtering differed. Generated by immunoSEQ multiplex PCR, the TCRdb table keeps only in-frame clones and is missing some. V, J and clone size reflect that table, while D and trimming were determined from the DNA. The sample shows about 380,000 clones, 95% to 97% of them seen only once. This sample was included in a study of shared clonotypes between healthy human individuals. The length of the CDR3 is 13 residues. V was trimmed by 0 bases and J by 5 bases, leaving 10 bases between them. The V gene's germline CDR1 is GTSNPN and CDR2 SVGIG (reference sequence).

This receptor was identified in a man aged 25-40 years in good health. V and J are TRBV30 and TRBJ2-5; tentative D call: TRBD2 (5 bases). Material for sequencing was memory CD8+ T cells sorted from blood. Subset of the sample: CD45RO+ cells pooled with CCR7-negative TemRA cells. The CDR3: CAWSVEGWETQYF. The CDR3, as DNA: TGTGCCTGGAGTGTAGAGGGTTGGGAGACCCAGTACTTC. The full variable domain, in which reference TRBV30 and TRBJ2-5 provide the parts outside the CDR3, is SQTIHQWPATLVQPVGSPLSLECTVEGTSNPNLYWYRQAAGRGLQLLFYSVGIGQISSEVPQNLSASRPQDRQFILSSKKLLLSDSGFYLCAWSVEGWETQYFGPGTRLLVL.